The 15 T cell receptor beta chains below were found in one sample sequenced in a study of OX40 agonist ivuxolimab in advanced cancers. Produced via immunoSEQ multiplex PCR; TCRdb's table is partial and in-frame only. The data hold tens of thousands of clones, with over 75% observed a single time. The input for sequencing was CD4+ or CD8+ T cells sorted from blood, taken in a trial of the OX40 agonist ivuxolimab. Receptor source: an adult with an advanced solid tumor such as melanoma, head and neck, liver or kidney cancer.

This chain uses TRBV2 with TRBJ1-4, with TRBD1 as a possible D gene (5 bases). CDR3 length: 13 residues. The V end lost 4 bases, the J end lost 8 bases, and 11 bases lay between the germline ends. CDR1 SNHLY and CDR2 FYNNEI come from the germline V gene. CDR3 sequence reads: CASSVRVGEKLFF. The DNA for the CDR3 is TGTGCCAGCAGTGTCAGGGTGGGGGAAAAACTGTTTTTT.

The DNA of the CDR3 is TGCAGCGTCCGCCGACAGGAAACTAACTATGGCTACACCTTC. It specifies CSVRRQETNYGYTF. The chain combines TRBV29-1 with TRBJ1-2; possibly TRBD1 for D (6 bases). V was shortened by 6 bases and J by 0 bases, with 14 bases between the two germline ends. Germline V CDR1 and CDR2: SQVTM, ANQGSEA. The CDR3 covers 14 residues. The complete variable domain, with remaining parts taken from reference TRBV29-1 and TRBJ1-2, reads SAVISQKPSRDICQRGTSLTIQCQVDSQVTMMFWYRQQPGQSLTLIATANQGSEATYESGFVIDKFPISRPNLTFSTLTVSNMSPEDSSIYLCSVRRQETNYGYTFGSGTRLTVV.

The J gene is TRBJ1-4, the V gene TRBV4-2; no firm D call. The CDR3 consists of 15 residues. The V and J ends lost 0 bases and 4 bases respectively, with 9 bases between them. Germline V lookup: CDR1 LGHNA, CDR2 YNFKEQ. The CDR3 nucleotides read TGTGCCAGCAGCCAAGAATACAGATTTAATGAAAAACTGTTTTTT. Protein sequence: CASSQEYRFNEKLFF.

J is TRBJ1-1 and V is TRBV28; a possible D gene is TRBD1 (5 bases). The germline V gene encodes CDR1 MDHEN and CDR2 SYDVKM. The V and J ends lost 7 bases and 5 bases respectively, with 11 bases between them. The CDR3 loop spans 12 amino acids. The CDR3 coding sequence is TGTGCCAGCAACTCAGGGTGGACTGAAGCTTTCTTT. This translates into CASNSGWTEAFF.

This sequence joins TRBV7-3 and TRBJ2-2; TRBD2 matches 10 bases. J gave up 4 bases and V 1 base, and 6 bases lay outside the gene matches. This CDR3 comprises 17 residues. Per germline, CDR1 SGHTA and CDR2 FQGTGA. CDR3 loop: CASSLRVGTSVTGELFF. The CDR3 DNA reads as TGTGCCAGCAGCTTAAGAGTCGGGACTAGCGTCACCGGGGAGCTGTTTTTT.

The V gene is TRBV30, the J gene TRBJ2-7, with TRBD2 identical over 7 bases. The germline V gene encodes CDR1 GTSNPN and CDR2 SVGIG (reference sequence). The CDR3 is 14 amino acids. Unmatched junction bases numbered 9, after V lost 3 bases and J lost 4 bases. The CDR3 protein is CAWSPGGRSYEQYF. The CDR3 bases are TGTGCCTGGAGCCCCGGGGGGAGGTCTTACGAGCAGTACTTC.

In regard to this clone: At one end the junction does not follow the germline gene, possibly because of a read error. V gene TRBV28 combines with J gene TRBJ2-7, with D perhaps matching TRBD2 (5 bases). This CDR3 region has 14 residues. From germline, CDR1 is MDHEN and CDR2 SYDVKM. The CDR3 bases are TGTGCCGGCAGTCCTGGAGGACCGACCTCCCGGACGTACTTC. Its translation: CAGSPGGPTSRTYF.

In its sample, this clone was seen once. The chain carries TRBV7-8 and TRBJ2-7; 8 bases are a match to TRBD2. Unmatched junction bases numbered 8, after V lost 8 bases and J lost 2 bases. Germline-derived CDR1 and CDR2 are SGHVS and FQNEAQ. This CDR3 has 14 amino acids. Here the CDR3 reads CASGTRLAPYEQYF. For the CDR3, the DNA is TGTGCCAGCGGGACGCGACTAGCGCCCTACGAGCAGTACTTC.

V gene TRBV4-2 combines with J gene TRBJ2-2, with a tentative D call TRBD1 (6 bases). V was trimmed by 0 bases and J by 2 bases, leaving 10 bases between them. Germline assignment: CDR1 LGHNA and CDR2 YNFKEQ. The CDR3 extends over 16 amino acids. The CDR3 DNA sequence: TGTGCCAGCAGCCAAGAGGGCAGGGGCAACACCGGGGAGCTGTTTTTT. Protein sequence: CASSQEGRGNTGELFF.

This chain links TRBV30 with TRBJ1-1; unclear D gene. The CDR3 is 13 amino acids. Trimming removed 0 bases at V and 1 base at J, with 6 bases between. The germline V gene encodes CDR1 GTSNPN and CDR2 SVGIG (reference sequence). The CDR3 DNA reads TGTGCCTGGAGTGTACAACCGAACACTGAAGCTTTCTTT. This encodes CAWSVQPNTEAFF.

The CDR3 here is CASMGQTQETQYF. In nucleotides, the CDR3 is TGTGCCAGCATGGGACAGACCCAAGAGACCCAGTACTTC. The chain carries TRBV18 and TRBJ2-5; 7 bases agree with TRBD1. Germline V CDR1 and CDR2: KGHSH, LQKENI. CDR3 length equals 13 residues. The V segment lost 8 bases and the J segment 1 base; nucleotides outside the gene matches: 4.

A word on this clone: At one end, the junction sequence differs from germline, possibly due to a read error. The chain links TRBV7-7 to TRBJ2-5, with D perhaps given as TRBD1 or TRBD2 (5 bases each). The germline V gene encodes CDR1 SSHAT and CDR2 FNYEAQ (reference sequence). The CDR3 runs 16 residues. CDR3 coding DNA: TGTGCTAGCAGCAAAGGGACCGCCGGTTCTATCGAGACCCAGTACTTC. The encoded protein is CASSKGTAGSIETQYF.

V gene TRBV4-2 combines with J gene TRBJ1-2, with no clear D. With 3 bases removed from V and 0 bases from J, the gap between germline ends came to 5 bases. Germline CDR1 LGHNA, CDR2 YNFKEQ. The CDR3 sequence is 13 residues long. Written as DNA, the CDR3 is TGTGCCAGCAGCCACGAAGCTAACTATGGCTACACCTTC. Residues: CASSHEANYGYTF.

The gene calls are TRBV30 and TRBJ2-3, with 7 nucleotides matching TRBD1. The V and J ends lost 5 bases and 0 bases, in that order; junction bases with no gene match: 5. CDR1 is GTSNPN and CDR2 is SVGIG in the germline V gene (reference sequence). CDR3 length: 14 residues. CDR3 sequence: CAWEGQLSTDTQYF. CDR3 nucleotide sequence: TGTGCCTGGGAGGGACAGCTTAGCACAGATACGCAGTATTTT.

The chain joins TRBV7-2 to TRBJ2-5; 10 bases fit TRBD1. The length of the CDR3 is 16 residues. With V trimmed by 1 base and J by 1 base, 3 bases remained unmatched. CDR1 is SGHTA and CDR2 is FQGNSA in the germline V gene. The CDR3 loop is CASSLVGQGGQETQYF. In nucleotides, the CDR3 is TGTGCCAGCAGCTTAGTCGGACAGGGGGGCCAAGAGACCCAGTACTTC.